This TCR beta chain was profiled in a study of T cell responses to AZD1222 COVID-19 vaccine. J lost 7 bases, V lost 3 bases, and 10 bases had no gene match. The germline CDR1 and CDR2 sequences are GTSNPN and SVGIG (reference sequence). This CDR3 contains 14 residues. Overall study results and limits: Spike as a whole was targeted by vaccine-associated CD4 TCRs, dominant at 160-218 and 743-854.

Details on this clone: The antigen is undetermined.

Assay: immunoSEQ multiplex PCR; the TCRdb copy retains only in-frame clones and omits some. This sample yields 30,000 to 35,000 clones, of which 91% are seen a single time; 35% to 50% belongs to the top ten. This TCR derives from an adult in good health. J is TRBJ2-7 and V is TRBV30; 9 bases agree with TRBD1. This specimen consisted of peripheral blood, obtained on day 0 of AZD1222 vaccination. CDR3 in amino acids: CAWSRGTGLLEQYF. The CDR3 nucleotides are TGTGCCTGGAGCCGGGGGACAGGGCTATTGGAGCAGTACTTC.